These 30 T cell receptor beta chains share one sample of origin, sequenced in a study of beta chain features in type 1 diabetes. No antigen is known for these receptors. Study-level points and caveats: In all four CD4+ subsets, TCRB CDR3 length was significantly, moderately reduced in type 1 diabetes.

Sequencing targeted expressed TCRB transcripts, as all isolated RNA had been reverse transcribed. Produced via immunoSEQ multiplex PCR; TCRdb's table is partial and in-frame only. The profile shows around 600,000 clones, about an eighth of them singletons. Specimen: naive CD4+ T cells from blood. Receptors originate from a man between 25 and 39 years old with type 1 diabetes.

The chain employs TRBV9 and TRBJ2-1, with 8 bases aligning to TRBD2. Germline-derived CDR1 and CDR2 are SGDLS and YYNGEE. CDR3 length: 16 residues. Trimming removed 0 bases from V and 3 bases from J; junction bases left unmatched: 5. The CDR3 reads CASSVANRGGYNEQFF. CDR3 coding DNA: TGTGCCAGCAGCGTAGCTAACCGGGGGGGCTACAATGAGCAGTTCTTC.

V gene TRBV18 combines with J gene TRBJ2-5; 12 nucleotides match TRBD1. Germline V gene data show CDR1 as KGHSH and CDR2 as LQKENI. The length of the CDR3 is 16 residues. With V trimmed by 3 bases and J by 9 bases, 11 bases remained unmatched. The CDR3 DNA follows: TGTGCCAGCTCACCGGCCGGGACAGGGGGCGTAAGGCCCCAGTACTTC. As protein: CASSPAGTGGVRPQYF.

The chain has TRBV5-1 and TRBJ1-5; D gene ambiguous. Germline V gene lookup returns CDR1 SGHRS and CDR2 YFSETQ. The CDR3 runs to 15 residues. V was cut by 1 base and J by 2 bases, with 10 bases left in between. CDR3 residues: CASSLIPGGNQPQHF. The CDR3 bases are TGCGCCAGCAGCTTGATTCCGGGCGGCAATCAGCCCCAGCATTTT.

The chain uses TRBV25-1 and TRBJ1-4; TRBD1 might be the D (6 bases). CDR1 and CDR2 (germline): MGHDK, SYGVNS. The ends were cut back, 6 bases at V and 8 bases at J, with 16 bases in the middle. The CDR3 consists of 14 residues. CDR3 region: CASSEGGAGEKLFF. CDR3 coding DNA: TGTGCCAGCAGCGAAGGGGGGGCCGGGGAAAAACTGTTTTTT.

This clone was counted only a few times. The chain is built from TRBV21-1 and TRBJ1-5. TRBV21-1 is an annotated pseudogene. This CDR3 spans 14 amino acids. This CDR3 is CVANLGTEDQPQHF. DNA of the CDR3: TGTGTGGCCAATCTAGGGACCGAGGATCAGCCCCAGCATTTT.

The CDR3 region has the DNA TGCGCCAGCAGCCAAGATCGGACAGCCTTCTCCTACGAGCAGTACTTC. Its protein is CASSQDRTAFSYEQYF. The chain employs TRBV4-3 and TRBJ2-7; tentatively, D is TRBD1 (6 bases). Germline CDR1 and CDR2: LGHNA and YSLEER. This CDR3 region has 16 residues. V shed 0 bases and J shed 0 bases, with 12 bases lying between them.

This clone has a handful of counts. CDR3 in amino acids: CASSQVAATEAFF. The DNA of the CDR3 is TGCGCCAGCAGCCAAGTGGCCGCCACTGAAGCTTTCTTT. The V and J genes are TRBV4-3 and TRBJ1-1; D remains unclear. From germline, CDR1 is LGHNA and CDR2 YSLEER. With 1 base removed from V and 4 bases from J, the gap between germline ends came to 7 bases. The CDR3 length is 13 residues.

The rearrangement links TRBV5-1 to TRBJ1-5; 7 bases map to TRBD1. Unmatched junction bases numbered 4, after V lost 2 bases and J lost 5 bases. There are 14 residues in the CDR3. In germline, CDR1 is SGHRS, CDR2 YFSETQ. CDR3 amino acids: CASSFGQGDQPQHF. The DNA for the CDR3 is TGCGCCAGCAGCTTCGGGCAGGGGGATCAGCCCCAGCATTTT.

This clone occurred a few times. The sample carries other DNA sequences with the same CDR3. CDR3 sequence: CASSLEGNSPLHF. As DNA, the CDR3 is TGTGCCAGCAGCTTGGAGGGGAATTCACCCCTCCACTTT. The chain combines TRBV5-4 with TRBJ1-6; tentatively, D is TRBD1 (5 bases). There are 13 residues in the CDR3. The germline V gene encodes CDR1 SGHNT and CDR2 YYREEE (reference sequence). Trimming took off 0 bases at V and 7 bases at J, with 5 bases between the two ends.

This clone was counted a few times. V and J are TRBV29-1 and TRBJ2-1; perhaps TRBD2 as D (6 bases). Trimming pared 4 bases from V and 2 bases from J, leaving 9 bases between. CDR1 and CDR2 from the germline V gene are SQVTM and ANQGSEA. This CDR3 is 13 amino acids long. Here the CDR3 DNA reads TGCAGCGTTGTACCGGGGGCCTACAATGAGCAGTTCTTC. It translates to CSVVPGAYNEQFF.

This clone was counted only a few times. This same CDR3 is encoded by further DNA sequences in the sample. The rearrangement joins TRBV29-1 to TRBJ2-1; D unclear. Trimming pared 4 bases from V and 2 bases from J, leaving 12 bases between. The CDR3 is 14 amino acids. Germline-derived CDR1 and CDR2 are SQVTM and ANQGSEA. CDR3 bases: TGCAGCGTTGTGGCTGAAGCCGCCTACAATGAGCAGTTCTTC. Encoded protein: CSVVAEAAYNEQFF.

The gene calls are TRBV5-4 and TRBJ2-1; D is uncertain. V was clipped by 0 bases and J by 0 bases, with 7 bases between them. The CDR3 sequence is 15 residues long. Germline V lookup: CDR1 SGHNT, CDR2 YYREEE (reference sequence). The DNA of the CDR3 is TGTGCCAGCAGCTTGGAGGTCAGCTCCTACAATGAGCAGTTCTTC. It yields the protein CASSLEVSSYNEQFF. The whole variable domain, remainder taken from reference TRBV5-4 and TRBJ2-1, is ETGVTQSPTHLIKTRGQQVTLRCSSQSGHNTVSWYQQALGQGPQFIFQYYREEENGRGNFPPRFSGLQFPNYSSELNVNALELDDSALYLCASSLEVSSYNEQFFGPGTRLTVL.

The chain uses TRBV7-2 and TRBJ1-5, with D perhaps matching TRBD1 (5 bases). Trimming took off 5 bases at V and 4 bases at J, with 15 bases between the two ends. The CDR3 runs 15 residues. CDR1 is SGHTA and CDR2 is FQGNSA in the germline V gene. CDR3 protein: CASSAQGTVNQPQHF. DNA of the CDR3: TGTGCCAGCAGCGCTCAAGGGACGGTAAATCAGCCCCAGCATTTT.

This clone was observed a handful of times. The CDR3 here is CAISDPTGRASYEQYF. The CDR3, as DNA: TGTGCCATCAGTGACCCGACAGGGAGGGCTTCCTACGAGCAGTACTTC. V gene TRBV10-3 combines with J gene TRBJ2-7, with D possibly called TRBD1 or TRBD2 (7 bases each). CDR1 and CDR2 from the germline V gene are ENHRY and SYGVKD. V shed 3 bases and J shed 1 base, with 16 bases lying between them. The CDR3 loop spans 16 amino acids.

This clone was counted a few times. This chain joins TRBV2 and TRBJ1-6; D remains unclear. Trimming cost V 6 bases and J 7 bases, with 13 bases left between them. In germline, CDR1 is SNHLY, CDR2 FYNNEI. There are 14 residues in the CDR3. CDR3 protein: CASSELPMNSPLHF. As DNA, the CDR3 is TGTGCCAGCAGCGAACTACCGATGAATTCACCCCTCCACTTT.

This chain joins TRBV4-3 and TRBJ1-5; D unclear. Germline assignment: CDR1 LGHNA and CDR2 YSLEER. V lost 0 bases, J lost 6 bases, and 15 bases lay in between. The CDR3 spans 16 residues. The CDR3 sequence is CASSQDGVGSGQPQHF. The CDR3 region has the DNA TGCGCCAGCAGCCAAGACGGGGTGGGGTCAGGTCAGCCCCAGCATTTT.

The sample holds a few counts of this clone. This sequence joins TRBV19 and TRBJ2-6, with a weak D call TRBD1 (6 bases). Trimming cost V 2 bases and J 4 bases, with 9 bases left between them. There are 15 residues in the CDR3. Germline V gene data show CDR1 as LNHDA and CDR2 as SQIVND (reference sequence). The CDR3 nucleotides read TGTGCCAGTAGTATAACAGGGCCAGGGGCCAACGTCCTGACTTTC. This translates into CASSITGPGANVLTF. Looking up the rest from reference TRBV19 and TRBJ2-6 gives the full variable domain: DGGITQSPKYLFRKEGQNVTLSCEQNLNHDAMYWYRQDPGQGLRLIYYSQIVNDFQKGDIAEGYSVSREKKESFPLTVTSAQKNPTAFYLCASSITGPGANVLTFGAGSRLTVL.

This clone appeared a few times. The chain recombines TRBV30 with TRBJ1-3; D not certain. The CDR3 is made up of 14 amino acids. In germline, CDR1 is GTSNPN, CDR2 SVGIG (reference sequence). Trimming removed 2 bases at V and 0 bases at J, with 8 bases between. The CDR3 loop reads CAWSLISSGNTIYF. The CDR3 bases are TGTGCCTGGAGTCTAATTTCCTCTGGAAACACCATATATTTT.

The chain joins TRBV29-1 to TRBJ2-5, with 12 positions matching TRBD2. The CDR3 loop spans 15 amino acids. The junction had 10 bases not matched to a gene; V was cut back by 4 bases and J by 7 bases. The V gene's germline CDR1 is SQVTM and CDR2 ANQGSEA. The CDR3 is CSVAGLAGGPGTQYF. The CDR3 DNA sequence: TGCAGCGTTGCAGGGCTAGCGGGGGGGCCCGGGACCCAGTACTTC.

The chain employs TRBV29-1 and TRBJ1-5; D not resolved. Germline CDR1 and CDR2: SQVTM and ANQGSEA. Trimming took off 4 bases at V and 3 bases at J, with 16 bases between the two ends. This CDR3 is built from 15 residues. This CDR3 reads CSVALVGGLNQPQHF. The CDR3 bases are TGCAGCGTTGCCTTAGTGGGAGGCCTCAATCAGCCCCAGCATTTT. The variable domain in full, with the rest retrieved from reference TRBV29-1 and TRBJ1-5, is SAVISQKPSRDICQRGTSLTIQCQVDSQVTMMFWYRQQPGQSLTLIATANQGSEATYESGFVIDKFPISRPNLTFSTLTVSNMSPEDSSIYLCSVALVGGLNQPQHFGDGTRLSIL.

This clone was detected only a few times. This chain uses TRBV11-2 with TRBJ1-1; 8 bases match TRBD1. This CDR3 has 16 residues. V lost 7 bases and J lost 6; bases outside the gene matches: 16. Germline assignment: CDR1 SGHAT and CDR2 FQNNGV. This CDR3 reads CASTLPRTGQGAEAFF. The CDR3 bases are TGTGCCAGCACCCTACCCCGGACAGGGCAAGGCGCTGAAGCTTTCTTT. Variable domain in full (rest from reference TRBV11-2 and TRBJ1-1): EAGVAQSPRYKIIEKRQSVAFWCNPISGHATLYWYQQILGQGPKLLIQFQNNGVVDDSQLPKDRFSAERLKGVDSTLKIQPAKLEDSAVYLCASTLPRTGQGAEAFFGQGTRLTVV.

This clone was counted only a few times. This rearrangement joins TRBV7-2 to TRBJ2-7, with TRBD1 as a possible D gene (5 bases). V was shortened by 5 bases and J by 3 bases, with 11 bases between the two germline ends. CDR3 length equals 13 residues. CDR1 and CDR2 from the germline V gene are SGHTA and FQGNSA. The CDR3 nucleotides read TGTGCCAGCAGCAAGACGACAGACTACGAGCAGTACTTC. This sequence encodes CASSKTTDYEQYF.

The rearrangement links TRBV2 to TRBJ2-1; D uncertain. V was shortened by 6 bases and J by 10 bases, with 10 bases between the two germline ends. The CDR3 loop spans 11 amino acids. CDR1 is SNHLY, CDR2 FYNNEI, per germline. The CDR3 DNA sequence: TGTGCCAGCAGCCAGGCCGCGGAGCAGTTCTTC. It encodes CASSQAAEQFF.

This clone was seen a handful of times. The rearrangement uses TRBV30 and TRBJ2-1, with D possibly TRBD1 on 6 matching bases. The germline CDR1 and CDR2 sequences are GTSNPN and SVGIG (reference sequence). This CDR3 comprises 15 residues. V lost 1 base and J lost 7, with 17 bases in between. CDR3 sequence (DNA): TGTGCCTGGAGTGAAGACAGGCTAATTACAAATGAGCAGTTCTTC. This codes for CAWSEDRLITNEQFF.

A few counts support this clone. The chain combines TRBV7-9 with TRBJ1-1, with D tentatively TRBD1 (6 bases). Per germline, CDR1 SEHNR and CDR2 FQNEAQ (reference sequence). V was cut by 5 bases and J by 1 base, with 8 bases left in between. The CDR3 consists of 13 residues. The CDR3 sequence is CASSPGQNTEAFF. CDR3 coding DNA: TGTGCCAGCAGCCCGGGACAGAACACTGAAGCTTTCTTT.

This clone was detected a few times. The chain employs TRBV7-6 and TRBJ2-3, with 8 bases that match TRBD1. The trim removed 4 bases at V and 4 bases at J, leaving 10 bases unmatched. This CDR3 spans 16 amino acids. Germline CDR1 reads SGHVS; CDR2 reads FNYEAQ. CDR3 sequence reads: CASSYDRGPGPDTQYF. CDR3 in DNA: TGTGCCAGCAGCTACGACAGGGGCCCGGGGCCAGATACGCAGTATTTT.

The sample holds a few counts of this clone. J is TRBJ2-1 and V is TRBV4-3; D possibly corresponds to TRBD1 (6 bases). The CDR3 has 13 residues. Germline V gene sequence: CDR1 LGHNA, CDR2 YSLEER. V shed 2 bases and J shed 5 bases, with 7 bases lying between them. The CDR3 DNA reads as TGCGCCAGCAGCCAAAACAGGGACAATGAGCAGTTCTTC. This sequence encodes CASSQNRDNEQFF.

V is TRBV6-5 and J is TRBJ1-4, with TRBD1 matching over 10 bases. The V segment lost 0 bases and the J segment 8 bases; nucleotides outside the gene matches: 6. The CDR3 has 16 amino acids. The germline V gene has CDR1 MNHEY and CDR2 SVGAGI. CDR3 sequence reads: CASSYSWGQGQEKLFF. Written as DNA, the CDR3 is TGTGCCAGCAGTTACTCGTGGGGACAGGGGCAGGAAAAACTGTTTTTT.

CDR3 bases: TGTGCCAGCAGCCCCACGGTCGATTCACCCCTCCACTTT. It specifies CASSPTVDSPLHF. V gene TRBV14 combines with J gene TRBJ1-6, with D unresolved. This CDR3 comprises 13 residues. V dropped 4 bases and J dropped 8 bases, with 9 bases sitting between them. Germline values: CDR1 SGHDN, CDR2 FVKESK.

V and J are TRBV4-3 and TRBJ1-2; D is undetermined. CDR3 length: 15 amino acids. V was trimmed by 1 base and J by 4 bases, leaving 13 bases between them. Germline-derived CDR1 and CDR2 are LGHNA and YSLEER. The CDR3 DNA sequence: TGCGCCAGCAGCCAAGTTAATGGGAACTTCTATGGCTACACCTTC. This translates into CASSQVNGNFYGYTF.